This T cell receptor (beta chain) came from a study of shared clonotypes between healthy human individuals. About the research overall: Serving as donors were a couple of women and a few men, whose ages spanned 18 to 49.

It was across several immunoSEQ plates that each subset's genomic DNA was evenly split. Measured with immunoSEQ multiplex PCR; TCRdb has only the in-frame clones, and not every one. The table lists about 580,000 clones, roughly 98% of them singletons, with 0.25% to 0.35% in the top ten. Selected positively for CCR7 and CD45RO-negative, naive CD8 cells excluded terminally differentiated effector memory CD45RA+ cells. The junction had 9 bases not matched to a gene; V was cut back by 2 bases and J by 11 bases. The V gene's germline CDR1 is MDHEN and CDR2 SYDVKM. The CDR3 is 13 amino acids. Material: naive CD8+ T cells sorted from blood. The sequence was collected from a man aged 30 to 45 in good health. The rearrangement joins TRBV28 to TRBJ2-7, with TRBD1 matching over 7 bases. CDR3: CASSLMSEGAEYF. For the CDR3, the DNA is TGTGCCAGCAGTTTAATGTCAGAGGGGGCTGAGTACTTC.